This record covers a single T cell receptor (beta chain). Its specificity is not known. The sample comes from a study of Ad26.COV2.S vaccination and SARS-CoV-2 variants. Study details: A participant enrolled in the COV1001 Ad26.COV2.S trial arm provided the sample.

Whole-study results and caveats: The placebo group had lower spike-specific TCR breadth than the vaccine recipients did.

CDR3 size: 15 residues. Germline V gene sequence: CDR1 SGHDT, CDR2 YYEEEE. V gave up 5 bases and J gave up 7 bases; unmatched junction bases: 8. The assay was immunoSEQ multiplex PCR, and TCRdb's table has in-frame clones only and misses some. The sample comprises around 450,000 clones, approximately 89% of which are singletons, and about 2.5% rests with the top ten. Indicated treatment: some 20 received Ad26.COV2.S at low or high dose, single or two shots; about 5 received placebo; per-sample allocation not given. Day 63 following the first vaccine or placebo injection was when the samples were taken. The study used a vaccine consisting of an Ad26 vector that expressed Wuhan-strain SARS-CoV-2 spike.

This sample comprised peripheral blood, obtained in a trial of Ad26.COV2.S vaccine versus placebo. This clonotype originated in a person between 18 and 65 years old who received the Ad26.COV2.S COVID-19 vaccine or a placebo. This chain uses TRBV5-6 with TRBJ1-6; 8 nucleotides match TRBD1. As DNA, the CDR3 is TGTGCCAGCAGTTTCGGACAGGGTAACAATTCACCCCTCCACTTT. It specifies CASSFGQGNNSPLHF.